This T cell receptor (beta chain) was sequenced in a study of cytomegalovirus exposure and HLA in healthy donors. Study-wide results and limits: There were several of the most significant clusters that appeared linked to common viral pathogens in a later analysis.

A multiplex PCR was run with 60 Vbeta primers and 13 Jbeta primers. Profiling relied on immunoSEQ multiplex PCR, and the TCRdb table lists in-frame clones only, not all of them. The sample consists of about 160,000 clones, under 90% of them appearing once. Nominally healthy donors were sampled, though unrecorded immune exposures were likely. Per germline, CDR1 MNHNY and CDR2 SVGAGI (reference sequence). With 5 bases removed from V and 4 bases from J, the gap between germline ends came to 14 bases. CDR3 length equals 14 residues. As to this clone: The antigen is unknown.

J is TRBJ2-5 and V is TRBV6-6, with D perhaps TRBD2 (5 bases). Sequenced input: PBMCs. This TCR derives from a man in his thirties or forties in good health and CMV-seronegative. The CDR3 reads CASSRLRGRETQYF. The CDR3 nucleotides are TGTGCCAGCAGTCGTCTACGAGGGAGAGAGACCCAGTACTTC.